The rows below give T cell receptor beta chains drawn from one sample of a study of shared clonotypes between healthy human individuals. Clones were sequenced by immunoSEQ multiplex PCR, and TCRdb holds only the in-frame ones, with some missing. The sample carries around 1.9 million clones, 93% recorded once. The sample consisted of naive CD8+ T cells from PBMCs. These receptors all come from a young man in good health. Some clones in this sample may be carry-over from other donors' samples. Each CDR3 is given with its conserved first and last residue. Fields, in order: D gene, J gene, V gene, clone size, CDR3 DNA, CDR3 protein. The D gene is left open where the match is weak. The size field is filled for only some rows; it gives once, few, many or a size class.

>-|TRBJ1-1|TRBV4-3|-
TGCGCCAGCAGCCAAGATCGGGCGGGGAACACTGAAGCTTTCTTT
CASSQDRAGNTEAFF
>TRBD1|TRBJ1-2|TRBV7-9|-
TGTGCCAGCAGCTCCGGGCCCGGGACAGAAAGAAACTATGGCTACACCTTC
CASSSGPGTERNYGYTF
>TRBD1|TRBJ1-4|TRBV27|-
TGTGCCAGCAGCCCAATCGGGACAGGGGGCATTCGTAATGAAAAACTGTTTTTT
CASSPIGTGGIRNEKLFF
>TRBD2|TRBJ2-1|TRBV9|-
TGTGCCAGCAGCGGGGATAGCGGGAGGGATGAGCAGTTCTTC
CASSGDSGRDEQFF
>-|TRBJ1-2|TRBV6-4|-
TGTGCCAGCAGTGACTCGGCGGTCGGCTACACCTTC
CASSDSAVGYTF
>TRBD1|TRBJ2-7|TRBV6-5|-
TGTGCCAGCTGCTCGTTGGGACAGGGGAAATACGAGCAGTACTTC
CASCSLGQGKYEQYF
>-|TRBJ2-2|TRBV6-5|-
TGTGCCAGCAGTTATAACCGACTAGGGACCGGGGAGCTGTTTTTT
CASSYNRLGTGELFF
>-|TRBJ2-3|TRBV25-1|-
TGTGCCAGCAGTGAACGGCCGCAGGGTAACGCAGATACGCAGTATTTT
CASSERPQGNADTQYF
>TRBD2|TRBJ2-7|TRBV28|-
TGTGCCAGCAGTTCGTCGGCTAGCGGGGGGTTCCACATTAAAATCTACGAGCAGTACTTC
CASSSSASGGFHIKIYEQYF
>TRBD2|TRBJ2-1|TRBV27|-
TGTGCCAGCAGTTTATGGACTAGCGGGAGGGTGGGCCATGAGCAGTTCTTC
CASSLWTSGRVGHEQFF
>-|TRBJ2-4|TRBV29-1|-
TGCAGCGTTGGAACCGTTAACAAAAACATTCAGTACTTC
CSVGTVNKNIQYF
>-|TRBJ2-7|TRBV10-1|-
TGCGCCAGCAGTGAGTCGGAGACCGACGAGCAGTACTTC
CASSESETDEQYF
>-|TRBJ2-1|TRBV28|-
TGTGCCAGCACCTCATGGGCGGGCCCGGGAAGCTCCTACAATGAGCAGTTCTTC
CASTSWAGPGSSYNEQFF
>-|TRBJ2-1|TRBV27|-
TGTGCCAGCAGTTTATCGGTGGGGACTTTATACAATGAGCAGTTCTTC
CASSLSVGTLYNEQFF
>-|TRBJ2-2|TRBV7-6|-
TGTGCCAGCAGCTTAGCGACCGGGGAGCTGTTTTTT
CASSLATGELFF
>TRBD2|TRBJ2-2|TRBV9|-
TGTGCCAGCAGCGTAGCGACACTAGCGGGAGTTACCAACACCGGGGAGCTGTTTTTT
CASSVATLAGVTNTGELFF
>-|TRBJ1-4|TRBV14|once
TGTGCCAGCAGCCAAGATTGGGGAAGGGGTGAAAAACTGTTTTTT
CASSQDWGRGEKLFF
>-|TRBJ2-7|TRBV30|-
TGTGCCTGGAGTGGTCAGGGCCGCGACGAGCAGTACTTC
CAWSGQGRDEQYF
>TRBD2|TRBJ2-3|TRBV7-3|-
TGTGCCAGCAGCCCCGATCGGACTAGCGGAACTGCAGATACGCAGTATTTT
CASSPDRTSGTADTQYF
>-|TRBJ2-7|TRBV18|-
TGTGCCAGCTCACCACCCCTAGGAGGGAGCCACGAGCAGTACTTC
CASSPPLGGSHEQYF
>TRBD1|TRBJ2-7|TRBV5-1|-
TGCGCCAGCAGCTTCGGACAGGGGACCCCCTACGAGCAGTACTTC
CASSFGQGTPYEQYF
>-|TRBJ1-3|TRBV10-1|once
TGCGCCAGCAGTGAGTACCCACACGAGAGCTCTGGAAACACCATATATTTT
CASSEYPHESSGNTIYF
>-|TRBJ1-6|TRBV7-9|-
TGTGCCAGCAGCCCGTATCAGGGCTCACCCCTCCACTTT
CASSPYQGSPLHF
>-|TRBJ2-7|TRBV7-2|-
TGTGCCAGCACCGTAACCGCCGGGGCCTACGAGCAGTACTTC
CASTVTAGAYEQYF
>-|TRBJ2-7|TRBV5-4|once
TGTGCCAGCAGCTTGAGGGGCAGGACCTACGAGCAGTACTTC
CASSLRGRTYEQYF
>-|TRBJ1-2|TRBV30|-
TGTGCCTGGAGTCCGGAAAACTATGGCTACACCTTC
CAWSPENYGYTF
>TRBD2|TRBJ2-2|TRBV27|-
TGTGCCAGCAGTTCCGCTAAGAGACTAGCGGATTACACCGGGGAGCTGTTTTTT
CASSSAKRLADYTGELFF
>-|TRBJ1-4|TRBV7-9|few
TGTGCCAGCAGCTGGCAGGTTGGGGGGAATGAAAAACTGTTTTTT
CASSWQVGGNEKLFF
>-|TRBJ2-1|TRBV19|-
TGTGCCAGTAGTATCCAAGCGGGCGGTAATGAGCAGTTCTTC
CASSIQAGGNEQFF
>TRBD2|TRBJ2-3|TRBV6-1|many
TGTGCCAGCACCCCGCTAGCGGGCGGCACAGATACGCAGTATTTT
CASTPLAGGTDTQYF
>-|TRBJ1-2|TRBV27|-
TGTGCCAGCAGTTTAAGCAGAATTGGAAACTATGGCTACACCTTC
CASSLSRIGNYGYTF
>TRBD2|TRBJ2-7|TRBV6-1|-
TGTGCCAGCAGTGAGGGGGGGGACGGAATCTACGAGCAGTACTTC
CASSEGGDGIYEQYF
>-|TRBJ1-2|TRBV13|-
TGTGCCAGCAGCCAGGATACAATAACTAATGGCTACACCTTC
CASSQDTITNGYTF
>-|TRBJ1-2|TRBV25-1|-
TGTGCCAGCAGTGAAGGAAAAAGTGGCTACACCTTC
CASSEGKSGYTF
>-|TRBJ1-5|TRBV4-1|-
TGCGCCAGCAGCCCCGGAAGGGTGGGGGGGCAGCCCCAGCATTTT
CASSPGRVGGQPQHF
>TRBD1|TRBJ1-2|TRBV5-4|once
TGTGCCAGCAGCTTGGCGACCGGAAGACAGGGGGCTCTCTACACCTTC
CASSLATGRQGALYTF
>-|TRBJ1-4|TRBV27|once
TGTGCCAGCAGGAGAGGAGCAACTAATGAAAAACTGTTTTTT
CASRRGATNEKLFF